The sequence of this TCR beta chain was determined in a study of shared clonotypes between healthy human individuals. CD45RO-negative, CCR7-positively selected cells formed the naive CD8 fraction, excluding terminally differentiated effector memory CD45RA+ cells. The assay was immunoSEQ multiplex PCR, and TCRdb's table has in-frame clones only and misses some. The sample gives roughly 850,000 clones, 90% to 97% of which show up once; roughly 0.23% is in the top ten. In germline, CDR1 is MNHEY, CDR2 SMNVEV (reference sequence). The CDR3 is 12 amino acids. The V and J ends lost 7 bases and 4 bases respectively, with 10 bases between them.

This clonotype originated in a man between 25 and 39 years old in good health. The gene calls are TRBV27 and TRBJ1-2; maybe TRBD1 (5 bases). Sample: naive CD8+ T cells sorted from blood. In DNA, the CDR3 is TGTGCCAGCAAGGGGAGCGCCTATGGCTACACCTTC. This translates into CASKGSAYGYTF.